The rows below give T cell receptor beta chains drawn from one sample of a study of naive and memory T cell subsets. TCRdb analysed the UMI-ligation and nested PCR reads with MiXCR anew, one entry per CDR3 protein. The sample records about 99,000 distinct CDR3 sequences, approximately 15% being singletons. Sequencing was done on a sample of naive CD8+ T cells from blood. The receptors shown here come from a human donor in good health. Each CDR3 is given with its conserved first and last residue.

TRBJ1-4 15 TRBV9 CASSVATGRNEKLFF
TRBJ2-7 14 TRBV28 CASSSTGVGYEQYF
TRBJ2-5 13 TRBV3-1 CASSQAFQETQYF
TRBJ2-7 15 TRBV3-1 CASSQSHGGPYEQYF
TRBJ1-5 13 TRBV20-1 CSARDSSNQPQHF
TRBJ2-7 13 TRBV14 CASSPLSGAEQYF
TRBJ2-5 14 TRBV7-9 CASSQHINQETQYF
TRBJ2-1 15 TRBV9 CASSGTSDPYNEQFF
TRBJ2-3 10 TRBV29-1 CSVVADTQYF
TRBJ2-1 16 TRBV7-2 CASSTPWGPSHNEQFF
TRBJ2-7 17 TRBV10-3 CAISGPSDRAVTYEQYF